The 23 T cell receptor beta chains presented below share a single source sample, sequenced in a study of post-analysis software for immune sequencing data. Findings of the study overall: TRBV segments more frequent in patients than in controls numbered about five and included TRBV5-6, TRBV5-1 and TRBV20-1.

The TCR beta cDNA libraries carried unique molecular identifiers. TCRdb reanalysed the PCR reads using MiXCR and keeps one entry per CDR3 protein. The data show 180,000 or so distinct CDR3 sequences, roughly 28% seen once. Which antigens these TCRs recognize remains unknown. Sequencing was done on a sample of blood. These receptors all stem from a girl aged 2-17 years with multiple sclerosis.

The chain combines TRBV20-1 with TRBJ1-6; D is possibly TRBD1 (5 bases). The CDR3 consists of 15 residues. Trimming pared 5 bases from V and 2 bases from J, leaving 13 bases between. Germline V gives CDR1 DFQATT, CDR2 SNEGSKA (reference sequence). The chain's CDR3 is CSAWDVGTYNSPLHF. In nucleotides, the CDR3 is TGCAGTGCTTGGGACGTCGGTACCTATAATTCACCCCTCCACTTT.

A few counts support this clonotype. The chain links TRBV5-1 to TRBJ1-3, with no clear D. The CDR3 extends over 16 amino acids. With 5 bases removed from V and 2 bases from J, the gap between germline ends came to 17 bases. Per the germline V gene, CDR1 is SGHRS and CDR2 is YFSETQ. The DNA of the CDR3 is TGCGCCAGCAGTCCCGGGTCTCCGCGCGCTGGAAACACCATATATTTT. Its protein is CASSPGSPRAGNTIYF.

A remark on this clonotype: Just one base apart from a much larger clone, this may be a read error. This chain joins TRBV29-1 and TRBJ2-3, with D perhaps matching TRBD1 or TRBD2 (5 bases each). CDR1 and CDR2 from the germline V gene are SQVTM and ANQGSEA. This CDR3 spans 17 amino acids. The CDR3 loop is CSVRGVPHALDTNTQYF. For the CDR3, the DNA is TGCAGCGTCAGAGGGGTCCCCCACGCTCTGGACACAAATACGCAGTATTTT.

This clonotype was observed many times. This chain uses TRBV18 with TRBJ1-1, with D perhaps TRBD1 (6 bases). Germline assignment: CDR1 KGHSH and CDR2 LQKENI. The CDR3 is 16 residues long. The germline V and J ends were trimmed by 6 bases and 0 bases, with 17 bases remaining between them. The CDR3 DNA sequence: TGTGCCAGCTCGCTGGAAGGGGGGAGTATGAACACTGAAGCTTTCTTT. It encodes CASSLEGGSMNTEAFF.

Of note for this clonotype: Given a much more abundant clone one base away, this may be a read error. This chain connects TRBV28 to TRBJ2-7, with 9 bases matching TRBD2. Germline V gene data show CDR1 as MDHEN and CDR2 as SYDVKM. Trimming took 3 bases from V and 6 from J; bases not matched to a gene: 9. The CDR3 is 15 residues long. DNA of the CDR3: TGTGCCAGCAGTTTTGGTGTAGCGGGAGCCTGCGAGCAGTACTTC. It yields the protein CASSFGVAGACEQYF.

This clonotype was counted many times. The CDR3 region has the DNA TGCGCCAGCAGCACCCGCGATTCCGAGCAGTACTTC. Amino acid sequence: CASSTRDSEQYF. V usage is TRBV10-2 and J usage is TRBJ2-7; D unclear. Germline CDR1 reads WSHSY; CDR2 reads SAAADI. The length of the CDR3 is 12 residues. Trimming cost V 6 bases and J 6 bases, with 12 bases left between them.

In the case of this clonotype: A single base separates this from a much larger clone, so it may be a read error. The chain has TRBV7-9 and TRBJ2-7; 7 bases map to TRBD1. CDR1 and CDR2 from the germline V gene are SEHNR and FQNEAQ (reference sequence). The CDR3 runs 15 residues. J gave up 4 bases and V 8 bases, and 14 bases lay outside the gene matches. This CDR3 is CASGSYRGVRYEQYF. DNA for the CDR3: TGTGCCAGCGGCTCGTACAGGGGAGTGAGGTACGAGCAGTACTTC.

The table lists this clonotype with many counts. The chain is built from TRBV29-1 and TRBJ2-5; D call uncertain. The V gene's germline CDR1 is SQVTM and CDR2 ANQGSEA. The CDR3 is made up of 17 amino acids. The ends were cut back, 3 bases at V and 1 base at J, with 21 bases in the middle. CDR3 protein: CSVELRNVVGFQETQYF. DNA for the CDR3: TGCAGCGTTGAGCTGCGAAATGTAGTGGGATTCCAAGAGACCCAGTACTTC.

This clonotype was picked up many times. This chain connects TRBV6-1 to TRBJ2-3, with 8 bases matching TRBD1. Germline V lookup: CDR1 MNHNS, CDR2 SASEGT. The CDR3 sequence is 16 residues long. V shed 6 bases, J shed 4 bases, and the junction held 12 bases outside the gene matches. This CDR3 is CASSAVGQGGPDTQYF. The CDR3, as DNA: TGTGCCAGCAGCGCGGTCGGACAGGGCGGCCCAGATACGCAGTATTTT.

This clonotype was recorded many times. V usage is TRBV20-1 and J usage is TRBJ2-3, with 9 bases matching TRBD2. J lost 6 bases, V lost 8 bases, and 12 bases had no gene match. Germline-derived CDR1 and CDR2 are DFQATT and SNEGSKA (reference sequence). The CDR3 length is 14 residues. The CDR3 DNA reads as TGCAGTCCCGAGGGTGCGGGAGGGCACGATACGCAGTATTTT. Protein sequence: CSPEGAGGHDTQYF.

This clonotype was counted many times. V gene TRBV5-1 combines with J gene TRBJ2-3; TRBD1 aligns across 10 bases. Germline assignment: CDR1 SGHRS and CDR2 YFSETQ. V was clipped by 1 base and J by 5 bases; unmatched bases: 13. The CDR3 loop spans 18 amino acids. This CDR3 reads CASSLTGQGGFAGDTQYF. As DNA, the CDR3 is TGCGCCAGCAGCTTGACCGGACAGGGGGGATTTGCTGGAGATACGCAGTATTTT.

This clonotype was detected ten times or more. V and J are TRBV29-1 and TRBJ2-1; TRBD2 agrees at 12 bases. The CDR3 has 18 amino acids. V was clipped by 4 bases and J by 4 bases; unmatched bases: 14. CDR1 and CDR2 (germline): SQVTM, ANQGSEA. CDR3 residues: CSVAGHPTSGRGYNEQFF. CDR3 bases: TGCAGCGTTGCGGGGCATCCGACTAGCGGGAGAGGGTACAATGAGCAGTTCTTC.

There are many counts of this clonotype. The chain uses TRBV5-1 and TRBJ2-7, with 9 bases lining up with TRBD1. Germline CDR1 reads SGHRS; CDR2 reads YFSETQ. The CDR3 extends over 14 amino acids. Trimming cost V 4 bases and J 5 bases; bases outside gene matches: 7. The CDR3 spells CASSRGTGKNEQYF. As DNA, the CDR3 is TGCGCCAGCAGCCGAGGGACAGGGAAGAACGAGCAGTACTTC. The complete variable domain, with remaining parts taken from reference TRBV5-1 and TRBJ2-7, reads KAGVTQTPRYLIKTRGQQVTLSCSPISGHRSVSWYQQTPGQGLQFLFEYFSETQRNKGNFPGRFSGRQFSNSRSEMNVSTLELGDSALYLCASSRGTGKNEQYFGPGTRLTVT.

This rearrangement joins TRBV27 to TRBJ1-1; D is uncertain. Germline CDR1 reads MNHEY; CDR2 reads SMNVEV (reference sequence). Trimming stripped 1 base from V and 4 bases from J, with 13 bases between. The CDR3 length is 15 residues. The CDR3 DNA reads TGTGCCAGCAGTTTATATCGCGGACCAGGCACTGAAGCTTTCTTT. Translation: CASSLYRGPGTEAFF.

Many counts were recorded for this clonotype. The CDR3 nucleotides read TGTGCCACCTCGGGTGGAGTGGTCACAGATACGCAGTATTTT. The encoded protein is CATSGGVVTDTQYF. The chain links TRBV28 to TRBJ2-3; D is ambiguous. This CDR3 has 14 residues. CDR1 is MDHEN, CDR2 SYDVKM, per germline. V was cut by 10 bases and J by 2 bases, with 16 bases left in between.

Comment on this clonotype: A much larger clone sits a single nucleotide away, making a read error possible. The V and J genes are TRBV11-2 and TRBJ2-1; possibly TRBD2 for D (6 bases). CDR1 and CDR2 (germline): SGHAT, FQNNGV. The CDR3 sequence is 16 residues long. The CDR3 DNA is TGTGCCAGCAGCTTATGGCCGGGGGAGACAACCTACGAGCAGGACTTC. It encodes CASSLWPGETTYEQDF.

The chain links TRBV29-1 to TRBJ2-5, with D unresolved. V was clipped by 4 bases and J by 5 bases, with 11 bases between them. Germline CDR1 reads SQVTM; CDR2 reads ANQGSEA. This CDR3 spans 12 amino acids. CDR3 region: CSVGARRETQYF. Here the CDR3 DNA reads TGCAGCGTTGGTGCGAGGCGGGAGACCCAGTACTTC.

This clonotype was seen a handful of times. This sequence joins TRBV6-2 or TRBV6-3 and TRBJ1-6; TRBD1 might be the D (5 bases). CDR1 MNHEY and CDR2 SVGEGT come from the germline V gene. The CDR3 consists of 15 residues. Trimming cost V 4 bases and J 10 bases, with 17 bases left between them. CDR3 loop: CASSFVQVSASPLHF. The CDR3 DNA follows: TGTGCCAGCAGTTTCGTACAGGTCTCGGCGTCACCCCTCCACTTT.

This clonotype was seen a handful of times. The J gene is TRBJ1-1, the V gene TRBV20-1; a weak D match, TRBD1 (5 bases). Germline V gene lookup returns CDR1 DFQATT and CDR2 SNEGSKA (reference sequence). The CDR3 extends over 14 amino acids. Trimming stripped 6 bases from V and 1 base from J, with 15 bases between. CDR3 region: CSATGGRENTEAFF. The CDR3 DNA reads TGCAGTGCCACAGGAGGTAGGGAGAACACTGAAGCTTTCTTT.

The chain links TRBV29-1 to TRBJ2-2; no firm D call. CDR1 is SQVTM and CDR2 is ANQGSEA in the germline V gene. Trimming removed 5 bases at V and 2 bases at J, with 12 bases between. This CDR3 comprises 14 residues. CDR3 sequence reads: CSVTTVGNTGELFF. CDR3 coding DNA: TGCAGCGTTACTACTGTAGGTAACACCGGGGAGCTGTTTTTT.

The chain is built from TRBV7-2 and TRBJ1-1; D may be TRBD1 (5 bases). V lost 2 bases, J lost 6 bases, and 10 bases lay in between. Germline V gene sequence: CDR1 SGHTA, CDR2 FQGNSA. The CDR3 runs to 13 residues. This chain's CDR3 is CASSLSGEAEAFF. Written as DNA, the CDR3 is TGTGCCAGCAGCTTATCGGGGGAGGCTGAAGCTTTCTTT.

This chain connects TRBV7-2 to TRBJ1-1; 7 bases map to TRBD1. V trimming: 1 base; J trimming: 10 bases; junction bases outside the gene matches: 6. The CDR3 length is 13 residues. Germline-derived CDR1 and CDR2 are SGHTA and FQGNSA. The chain's CDR3 is CASSLVTGRVAFF. DNA of the CDR3: TGTGCCAGCAGCTTAGTGACAGGGCGGGTAGCTTTCTTT.

This rearrangement joins TRBV12-3 or TRBV12-4 to TRBJ2-3; D is perhaps TRBD2 (6 bases). CDR3 length equals 14 residues. Trimming pared 5 bases from V and 15 bases from J, leaving 24 bases between. CDR3 in amino acids: CASSIYGSADTEYF. The CDR3 DNA is TGTGCCAGCAGTATCTACGGGAGCGCAGATACGGAATATTTT.